These 27 T cell receptor beta chains originate from one sample sequenced in a study of control samples from healthy donors and cancer patients. Measured with immunoSEQ multiplex PCR; TCRdb has only the in-frame clones, and not every one. The sample records around 70,000 clones, less than 95% being singletons. The sequenced sample was blood. These receptors came from a woman in her thirties in good health.

A single count supports this clone. The chain employs TRBV7-8 and TRBJ2-5; D is perhaps TRBD2 (6 bases). V was pared by 3 bases and J by 5 bases, with 22 bases between. Germline lookup yields CDR1 SGHVS and CDR2 FQNEAQ. The CDR3 runs 17 residues. The CDR3 reads CASSLMSTAGRGETQYF. CDR3 in DNA: TGTGCCAGCAGCTTGATGAGTACGGCGGGCCGGGGGGAGACCCAGTACTTC.

The chain is built from TRBV11-3 and TRBJ1-6, with D possibly TRBD1 on 5 matching bases. Trimming left V 4 bases short and J 6 bases short, with 10 bases between. This CDR3 region has 14 residues. Germline V gene sequence: CDR1 SGHNT, CDR2 YENEEA. CDR3 sequence: CASSYRGANSPLHF. Here the CDR3 DNA reads TGTGCCAGCAGCTACCGTGGGGCTAATTCACCCCTCCACTTT.

The rearrangement uses TRBV3-1 (or the pseudogene TRBV3-2) and TRBJ2-1, with unresolved D. This CDR3 contains 11 residues. Trimming removed 4 bases from V and 6 bases from J, with 4 bases in between. The V gene's germline CDR1 is LGHDT and CDR2 YNNKEL (reference sequence). The CDR3 DNA is TGTGCCAGCAGCCGTCTCAATGAGCAGTTCTTC. This translates into CASSRLNEQFF.

V is TRBV5-4 and J is TRBJ2-7, with 7 nucleotides matching TRBD2. CDR1 and CDR2 (germline): SGHNT, YYREEE (reference sequence). There are 13 residues in the CDR3. V was pared by 3 bases and J by 5 bases, with 5 bases of the junction left unmatched. As DNA, the CDR3 is TGTGCCAGCAGCTGGCAGGGAGGGGACGAGCAGTACGTC. Translating it yields CASSWQGGDEQYV.

The rearrangement uses TRBV2 and TRBJ2-5; no definite D call. V dropped 8 bases and J dropped 5 bases, with 15 bases sitting between them. The CDR3 totals 13 residues. Germline CDR1 reads SNHLY; CDR2 reads FYNNEI. The CDR3 nucleotides read TGTGCCAGCCAACGGTCCAATGTGGAGACCCAGTACTTC. As protein: CASQRSNVETQYF.

The chain carries TRBV23-1 and TRBJ2-7, with TRBD1 matching 10 bases. TRBV23-1 has ORF status, its function being uncertain. The CDR3 length is 18 residues. The trim removed 7 bases at V and 6 bases at J, leaving 21 bases unmatched. In DNA form, the CDR3 reads TGCGCCAGCAAAGAAAGGGACAGGGGTTCCTTGATGTATCGCGAGCAGTACTTC. This sequence encodes CASKERDRGSLMYREQYF.

This clone occurred a few times. At the DNA level, this CDR3 is encoded by other sequences in the same sample as well. The chain employs TRBV6-1 and TRBJ1-5; D uncertain. CDR3 length equals 12 residues. The germline V gene has CDR1 MNHNS and CDR2 SASEGT. Between the trimmed V and J ends, which lost 3 bases and 6 bases, there was a span of 6 bases. CDR3 bases: TGTGCCAGCAGTGAGAGGGCTCAGCCCCAGCATTTT. Translating it yields CASSERAQPQHF.

The gene calls are TRBV6-5 and TRBJ2-5, with a tentative D call TRBD2 (5 bases). The CDR3 is made up of 12 amino acids. Germline CDR1 reads MNHEY; CDR2 reads SVGAGI. V was pared by 8 bases and J by 2 bases, with 9 bases between. In nucleotides, the CDR3 is TGTGCCAGCCGCGGACTTCAAGAGACCCAGTACTTC. As protein: CASRGLQETQYF.

The V call is TRBV5-1, the J call TRBJ2-2; D perhaps matches TRBD2 (7 bases). Trimming shortened V by 3 bases and J by 6 bases, and 12 bases separated the two germline ends. This CDR3 spans 14 amino acids. CDR1 and CDR2 from the germline V gene are SGHRS and YFSETQ. In DNA form, the CDR3 reads TGCGCCAGCAGCTCTCTCGGGGGGCCCGGGGAGCTGTTTTTT. Translating it yields CASSSLGGPGELFF.

This clone was seen once. The chain employs TRBV12-3 or TRBV12-4 and TRBJ1-2; D is unresolved. The length of the CDR3 is 13 residues. Deletions cut 8 bases from V and 5 bases from J, with 15 bases between. CDR3 sequence reads: CASSLAPKYGYTF. CDR3 coding DNA: TGTGCCAGCTCCCTAGCGCCCAAGTATGGCTACACCTTC.

V gene TRBV5-1 combines with J gene TRBJ1-1; 7 nucleotides line up with TRBD1. Germline V gives CDR1 SGHRS, CDR2 YFSETQ. The ends lost 4 bases at V and 4 bases at J; junction bases unmatched: 7. This CDR3 is 14 amino acids long. CDR3: CASSEGQRGTEAFF. The CDR3 DNA reads TGCGCCAGCAGCGAGGGACAGCGGGGCACTGAAGCTTTCTTT.

The genes are TRBV6-5 and TRBJ1-3; TRBD1 agrees at 8 bases. V lost 7 bases and J lost 9; bases outside the gene matches: 11. CDR3 size: 14 residues. Germline values: CDR1 MNHEY, CDR2 SVGAGI. This chain's CDR3 is CASTSTGALFTIYF. The CDR3 DNA sequence: TGTGCCAGCACTTCGACAGGGGCATTATTCACCATATATTTT.

The rearrangement uses TRBV20-1 and TRBJ1-2; a possible D gene is TRBD1 (6 bases). Germline CDR1 and CDR2: DFQATT and SNEGSKA (reference sequence). CDR3 length: 14 amino acids. Deletions cut 3 bases from V and 3 bases from J, with 14 bases between. CDR3 loop: CSASRDTGDYGYTF. In DNA, the CDR3 is TGCAGTGCTAGTCGGGACACGGGGGACTATGGCTACACCTTC.

The CDR3 DNA follows: TGTGCCAGCAGCTTCTTTAAAGGGGAAAAACTGTTTTTT. Translation: CASSFFKGEKLFF. The gene calls are TRBV7-6 and TRBJ1-4; D gene unclear. CDR3 length equals 13 residues. Looked up from germline, CDR1 is SGHVS and CDR2 is FNYEAQ. The germline V and J ends were trimmed by 3 bases and 8 bases, with 10 bases remaining between them.

This clone was observed a single time. This sample also contains other DNA sequences that code for the same CDR3. J is TRBJ1-4 and V is TRBV5-1; D not certain. V shed 2 bases and J shed 4 bases, with 6 bases lying between them. This CDR3 spans 13 amino acids. CDR1 is SGHRS, CDR2 YFSETQ, per germline. CDR3 nucleotide sequence: TGCGCCAGCAGCTTCGGGGTTAATGAAAAACTGTTTTTT. Protein: CASSFGVNEKLFF.

The V and J genes are TRBV6-5 and TRBJ1-2; 7 positions match TRBD1. This CDR3 spans 14 amino acids. Germline trimming cut 0 bases from V and 11 bases from J; bases unmatched to any gene: 9. The germline V gene encodes CDR1 MNHEY and CDR2 SVGAGI. Written as DNA, the CDR3 is TGTGCCAGCAGTTACTCGACATACCAGGGGGGATACACCTTC. It is translated as CASSYSTYQGGYTF.

This chain connects TRBV7-8 to TRBJ2-7; D is perhaps TRBD1 (7 bases). Trimming took off 5 bases at V and 2 bases at J, with 19 bases between the two ends. The length of the CDR3 is 16 residues. Germline V gene sequence: CDR1 SGHVS, CDR2 FQNEAQ. CDR3 nucleotide sequence: TGTGCCAGCAGCCGAGAGGGGGCTGCGGGGCCCTACGAGCAGTACGTC. Its translation: CASSREGAAGPYEQYV.

The V call is TRBV6-5, the J call TRBJ1-6; 9 bases are a match to TRBD1. Per germline, CDR1 MNHEY and CDR2 SVGAGI. Trimming removed 8 bases from V and 4 bases from J; junction bases left unmatched: 6. There are 15 residues in the CDR3. The chain's CDR3 is CASGKQGAYNSPLHF. The CDR3 nucleotides read TGTGCCAGCGGAAAACAGGGGGCTTATAATTCACCCCTCCACTTT.

The chain carries TRBV2 and TRBJ1-1; weak D call: TRBD1 (5 bases). With 3 bases removed from V and 1 base from J, the gap between germline ends came to 15 bases. CDR3 length: 16 residues. Per the germline V gene, CDR1 is SNHLY and CDR2 is FYNNEI. The CDR3 region has the DNA TGTGCCAGCAGTGAGGGACTGCCGAGGCGGAACACTGAAGCTTTCTTT. This encodes CASSEGLPRRNTEAFF.

The V and J genes are TRBV30 and TRBJ2-1; the D is unclear. V gave up 4 bases and J gave up 1 base, with 14 bases separating them. CDR3 size: 15 residues. Germline CDR1 GTSNPN, CDR2 SVGIG (reference sequence). The CDR3 region has the DNA TGTGCCTGGACCATAGTAGGCCGTTCCTACAATGAGCAGTTCTTC. Amino acids: CAWTIVGRSYNEQFF.

The chain combines TRBV2 with TRBJ1-5; 7 bases agree with TRBD1. Germline trimming cut 7 bases from V and 6 bases from J; bases unmatched to any gene: 9. Germline V lookup: CDR1 SNHLY, CDR2 FYNNEI. This CDR3 region has 14 residues. The CDR3 coding sequence is TGTGCCAGCAATTCCCAGGGGGAAACTCAGCCCCAGCATTTT. Amino acids: CASNSQGETQPQHF.

The gene calls are TRBV29-1 and TRBJ1-1; D gene ambiguous. The V gene's germline CDR1 is SQVTM and CDR2 ANQGSEA. V was cut by 7 bases and J by 7 bases, with 10 bases left in between. The CDR3 runs to 10 residues. The CDR3 nucleotides read TGCAGCGCGTGGGAAGTTGAAGCTTTCTTT. Amino acid sequence: CSAWEVEAFF.

V gene TRBV6-1 combines with J gene TRBJ1-5; D is unclear. Per germline, CDR1 MNHNS and CDR2 SASEGT. With 6 bases removed from V and 4 bases from J, the gap between germline ends came to 10 bases. This CDR3 region has 13 residues. The CDR3, as DNA: TGTGCCAGCAGGCGGACGGCTAATCAGCCCCAGCATTTT. This sequence encodes CASRRTANQPQHF.

The chain employs TRBV5-5 and TRBJ1-4; possibly TRBD1 for D (6 bases). The length of the CDR3 is 17 residues. Germline lookup yields CDR1 SGHKS and CDR2 YYEKEE (reference sequence). Trimming removed 0 bases at V and 0 bases at J, with 12 bases between. As DNA, the CDR3 is TGTGCCAGCAGCTTGGGGGGACACTTTGCAACTAATGAAAAACTGTTTTTT. As protein: CASSLGGHFATNEKLFF.

Here the CDR3 reads CASSTGPAGTGNTIYF. The DNA of the CDR3 is TGTGCCAGCAGCACGGGACCGGCAGGGACTGGAAACACCATATATTTT. The chain recombines TRBV5-6 with TRBJ1-3; D might be TRBD1 (5 bases). V was trimmed by 4 bases and J by 2 bases, leaving 16 bases between them. CDR1 is SGHDT, CDR2 YYEEEE, per germline. There are 16 residues in the CDR3. The whole variable domain, filled in from reference TRBV5-6 and TRBJ1-3, reads DAGVTQSPTHLIKTRGQQVTLRCSPKSGHDTVSWYQQALGQGPQFIFQYYEEEERQRGNFPDRFSGHQFPNYSSELNVNALLLGDSALYLCASSTGPAGTGNTIYFGEGSWLTVV.

This chain connects TRBV27 to TRBJ1-6; 10 bases agree with TRBD1. The CDR3 is made up of 15 amino acids. CDR1 is MNHEY and CDR2 is SMNVEV in the germline V gene (reference sequence). Trimming removed 3 bases from V and 9 bases from J; junction bases left unmatched: 5. CDR3 sequence: CASSLRQGATSPLHF. DNA of the CDR3: TGTGCCAGCAGTTTGAGACAGGGGGCGACTTCACCCCTCCACTTT.

This clone was seen more than once but under ten times. The CDR3 sequence is CASSVVGTSGQETQYF. The CDR3 region has the DNA TGTGCCAGCAGCGTAGTGGGGACTAGCGGACAAGAGACCCAGTACTTC. This chain links TRBV9 with TRBJ2-5; 11 bases agree with TRBD2. The CDR3 spans 16 residues. Germline V gene lookup returns CDR1 SGDLS and CDR2 YYNGEE. Trimming at V came to 0 bases and at J to 2 bases, leaving 3 bases not matched to a gene.